The clone carrying this TCR beta chain was detected a few times. What it recognizes is unknown. This sample is part of a study of blood T cells in healthy people across ages. A J-beta primer mix and a sample-barcoded 5' primer were used in a second PCR of roughly 6 to 11 cycles. TCRdb analysed the 5' RACE reads with MiXCR anew, one entry per CDR3 protein. The repertoire includes 800,000 or so distinct CDR3 sequences, around 25% of them detected once, and 3% to 4.5% sits in the top ten. General study findings and limits: Roughly linearly, TCR beta diversity per million T cells fell as age increased.

The CDR3 contains 15 residues. CDR1 and CDR2 (germline): SGHTA, FQGNSA. V lost 5 bases and J lost 5; bases outside the gene matches: 8. These same data were also listed under a study on T cells of mothers and their children. That study reports: Donation was provided by three healthy Caucasian mothers along with their six children. cDNA was made from all extracted RNA, around 1.5 ug per 15 ul. Researchers report slightly higher, though non-significant, overlap in related mother-child pairs than in unrelated pairs.

Sequencing used blood. This TCR was recovered from a boy aged 5 to 17 in good health. The chain links TRBV7-2 to TRBJ2-5; 10 nucleotides align to TRBD2. In DNA, the CDR3 is TGTGCCAGCAGCCGACGGAGCGGGAGGGCCGAGACCCAGTACTTC. It specifies CASSRRSGRAETQYF.